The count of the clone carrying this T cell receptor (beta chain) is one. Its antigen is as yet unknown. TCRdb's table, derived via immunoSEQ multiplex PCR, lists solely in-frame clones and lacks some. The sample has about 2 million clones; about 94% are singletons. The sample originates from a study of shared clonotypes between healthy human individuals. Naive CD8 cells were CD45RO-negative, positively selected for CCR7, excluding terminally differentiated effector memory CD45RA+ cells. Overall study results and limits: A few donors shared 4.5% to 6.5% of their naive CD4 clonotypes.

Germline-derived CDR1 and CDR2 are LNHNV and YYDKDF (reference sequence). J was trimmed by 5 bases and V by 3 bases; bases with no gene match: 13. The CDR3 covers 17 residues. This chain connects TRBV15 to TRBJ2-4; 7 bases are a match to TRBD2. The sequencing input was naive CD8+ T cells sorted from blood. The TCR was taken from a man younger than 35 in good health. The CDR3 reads CATSRPEAGRVQNIQYF. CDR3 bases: TGTGCCACCAGCAGGCCAGAAGCAGGGAGGGTCCAAAACATTCAGTACTTC.